Sequencing of this T cell receptor beta chain was carried out in a study of regulatory T cells in long-lasting Graves disease. Study information: More than 5 years of antithyroid drugs with positive TSH receptor antibodies defined persistent Graves' disease.

Investigators prepared the TCR beta libraries by applying iRepertoire HTBI primers and Arm-PCR of CDR3 regions. TCRdb re-called the multiplex PCR reads with MiXCR, one entry per CDR3 protein. The sample lists about 660,000 distinct CDR3 sequences, approximately 31% seen once, with 35% to 55% in the top ten. Trimming took 6 bases from V and 7 from J, leaving 16 bases between them. The CDR3 totals 15 residues. Germline assignment: CDR1 MDHEN and CDR2 SYDVKM. This clonotype was found many times. Antigen specificity is unknown. The sample's time point: persistent/refractory GD, antithyroid drugs over 5 years with positive TRAb. PBMC-derived RNA was used for the TCR library. Under American Thyroid Association guidelines, Graves' disease was diagnosed. Findings and caveats of the study: It was peripheral blood alone, not thyroid tissue, that was studied. The study found TRBV28, TRBJ1-2 and TRBJ2-5 favored in persistent disease.

The chain uses TRBV28 and TRBJ1-6, with D uncertain. This receptor was identified in a female donor with Graves disease. Sequences were derived from peripheral blood mononuclear cells (PBMCs), sampled when the disease was refractory, from a patient treated with antithyroid drugs. CDR3: CASSSRVTVNSPLHF. The CDR3 DNA is TGTGCCAGCAGCTCAAGGGTGACCGTGAATTCACCCCTCCACTTT.